The rows below give T cell receptor beta chains drawn from one sample of a study of blood T cells in healthy people across ages. Using its own MiXCR run on the 5' RACE reads, TCRdb lists one record per CDR3 protein. The table has around 690,000 distinct CDR3 sequences, 45% to 65% seen once. Material: blood. These receptor sequences come from a man aged 55 to 70 in good health. Both conserved end residues are part of each CDR3. A D gene is named only where the DNA matches it firmly. Some rows have no size entry. The others give once, few or many, or a class for an expanded clone.

TRBJ2-3,TRBV4-1,-,-,TGCGCCAGCAGCCAAGCGCCCGGGCCAAGCACAGATACGCAGTATTTT,CASSQAPGPSTDTQYF
TRBJ1-2,TRBV9,-,TRBD1,TGTGCCAGCAGCGCCAGAACAGGGGATTTCGGCTACACCTTC,CASSARTGDFGYTF
TRBJ2-7,TRBV7-8,-,-,TGTGCCAGCAGCAGAGGGGTCTCCTACGAGCAGTACTTC,CASSRGVSYEQYF
TRBJ2-5,TRBV2,-,TRBD2,TGTGCCAGCAGCAGGACTAGCGGGGTGGGGGAGCAGTACTTC,CASSRTSGVGEQYF
TRBJ1-1,TRBV20-1,-,-,TGCAGTGCCCGACGGGGGGCGGGGAACACTGAAGCTTTCTTT,CSARRGAGNTEAFF
TRBJ2-4,TRBV21-1,few,-,TGTGCCAGCACCCAGCGGGACAGGGATGGCCTAGCCAAAAACATTCAGTACTTC,CASTQRDRDGLAKNIQYF
TRBJ2-1,TRBV5-4,-,TRBD2,TGTGCCAGCAGCCGGGGGGACGATCGTAAGAGGAATGAGCAGTTCTTC,CASSRGDDRKRNEQFF
TRBJ2-5,TRBV5-1,-,-,TGCGCCAGCAGCTTGCCGCTAGCCCCAGAGACCCAGTACTTC,CASSLPLAPETQYF
TRBJ2-1,TRBV25-1,-,TRBD1,TGTGCCAGCAGTGAACCGGGACAGGGGGAAAATAAGCAGTTCTTC,CASSEPGQGENKQFF
TRBJ2-3,TRBV7-2,-,-,TGTGCCAGCAGCTTAGTGTACGGGGGGCGCGGCACAGATACGCAGTATTTT,CASSLVYGGRGTDTQYF
TRBJ2-5,TRBV5-6,-,TRBD2,TGTGCCAGCAGCCCTTTAGCGGGGCGATTCCAAGAGACCCAGTACTTC,CASSPLAGRFQETQYF
TRBJ2-1,TRBV5-4,-,TRBD2,TGTGCCAGCAGCCGGGGGCTAGCGGGGGGGAACAATGAGCAGTTCTTC,CASSRGLAGGNNEQFF
TRBJ1-5,TRBV5-6,-,-,TGTGCCAGCAGCTTGGAGGCAGACGATAGCAATCAGCCCCAGCATTTT,CASSLEADDSNQPQHF
TRBJ2-1,TRBV5-1,-,-,TGCGCCAGCAGCTTGGTGTCTAGCCCTCCCTACAATGAGCAGTTCTTC,CASSLVSSPPYNEQFF
TRBJ2-1,TRBV27,-,-,TGTGCCAGCAGTTTTGACGTGAGCGGGTCCTACAATGAGCAGTTCTTC,CASSFDVSGSYNEQFF
TRBJ2-7,TRBV7-2,-,-,TGTGCCAGCAGCGCCCGGGCTGTCGACGAGCAGTACTTC,CASSARAVDEQYF